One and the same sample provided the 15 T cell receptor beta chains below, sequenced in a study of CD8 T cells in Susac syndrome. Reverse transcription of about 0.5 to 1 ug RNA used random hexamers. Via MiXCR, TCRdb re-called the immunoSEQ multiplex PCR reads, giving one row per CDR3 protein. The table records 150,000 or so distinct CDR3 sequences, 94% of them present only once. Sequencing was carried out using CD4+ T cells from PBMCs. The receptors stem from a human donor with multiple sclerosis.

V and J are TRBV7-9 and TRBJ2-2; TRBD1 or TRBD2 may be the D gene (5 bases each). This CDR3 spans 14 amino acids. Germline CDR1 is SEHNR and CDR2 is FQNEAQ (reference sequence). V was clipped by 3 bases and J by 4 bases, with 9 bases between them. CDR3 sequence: CASSLGRGTGELFF. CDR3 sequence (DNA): TGTGCCAGCAGCTTGGGACGGGGCACCGGGGAGCTGTTTTTT.

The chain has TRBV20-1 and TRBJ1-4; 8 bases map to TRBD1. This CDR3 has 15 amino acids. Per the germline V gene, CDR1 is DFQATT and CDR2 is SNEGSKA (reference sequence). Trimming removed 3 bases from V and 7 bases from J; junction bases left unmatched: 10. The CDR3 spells CSASDLRGPSEKLFF. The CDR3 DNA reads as TGCAGTGCTAGCGATCTCAGGGGGCCGAGTGAAAAACTGTTTTTT.

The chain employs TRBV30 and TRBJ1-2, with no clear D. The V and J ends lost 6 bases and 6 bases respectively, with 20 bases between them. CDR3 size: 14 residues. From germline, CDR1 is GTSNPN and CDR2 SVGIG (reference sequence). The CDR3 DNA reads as TGTGCCTGCCCCGTGGCGCGGGCAGCAGATGGCTACACCTTC. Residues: CACPVARAADGYTF.

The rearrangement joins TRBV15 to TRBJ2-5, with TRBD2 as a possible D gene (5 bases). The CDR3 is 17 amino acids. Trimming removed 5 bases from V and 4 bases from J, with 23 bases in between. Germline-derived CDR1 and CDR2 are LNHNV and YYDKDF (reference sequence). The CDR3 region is CATSRSLTGNEGETQYF. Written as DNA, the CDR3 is TGTGCCACCAGCCGATCCCTTACGGGGAATGAAGGAGAGACCCAGTACTTC.

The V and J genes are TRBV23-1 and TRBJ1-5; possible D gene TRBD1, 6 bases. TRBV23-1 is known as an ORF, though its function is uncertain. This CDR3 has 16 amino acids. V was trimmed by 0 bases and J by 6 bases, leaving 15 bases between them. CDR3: CASSQSKIGGSQPQHF. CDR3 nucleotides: TGCGCCAGCAGTCAATCTAAGATAGGGGGAAGTCAGCCCCAGCATTTT.

The CDR3 bases are TGCAGCGTTGACGGACTAGCGGGGGGGGGAGATACGCAGTATTTT. Translating gives CSVDGLAGGGDTQYF. This chain joins TRBV29-1 and TRBJ2-3; the match to TRBD2 covers 15 bases. The CDR3 sequence is 15 residues long. The ends lost 3 bases at V and 5 bases at J; junction bases unmatched: 3. CDR1 SQVTM and CDR2 ANQGSEA come from the germline V gene.

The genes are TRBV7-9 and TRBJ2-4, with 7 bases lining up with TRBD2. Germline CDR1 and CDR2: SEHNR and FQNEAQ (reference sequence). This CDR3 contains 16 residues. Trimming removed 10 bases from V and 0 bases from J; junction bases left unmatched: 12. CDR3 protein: CATGRQRGLAKNIQYF. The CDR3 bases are TGTGCCACCGGTCGGCAGCGGGGACTAGCCAAAAACATTCAGTACTTC.

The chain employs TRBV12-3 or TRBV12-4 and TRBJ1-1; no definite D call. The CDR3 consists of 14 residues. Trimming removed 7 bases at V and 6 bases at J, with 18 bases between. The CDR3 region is CASTLGQKGSEAFF. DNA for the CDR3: TGTGCCAGCACCCTCGGGCAGAAGGGATCTGAAGCTTTCTTT.

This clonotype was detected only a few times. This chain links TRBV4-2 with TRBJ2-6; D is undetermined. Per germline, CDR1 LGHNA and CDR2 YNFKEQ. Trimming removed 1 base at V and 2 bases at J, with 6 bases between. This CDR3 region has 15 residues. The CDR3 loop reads CASSQGQTGANVLTF. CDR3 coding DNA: TGTGCCAGCAGCCAAGGGCAAACTGGGGCCAACGTCCTGACTTTC.

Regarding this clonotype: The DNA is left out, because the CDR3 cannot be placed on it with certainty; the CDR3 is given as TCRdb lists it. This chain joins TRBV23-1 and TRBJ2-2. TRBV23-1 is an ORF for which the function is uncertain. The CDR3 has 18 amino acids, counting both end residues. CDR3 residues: CASSRQSCQARTPGSCFF.

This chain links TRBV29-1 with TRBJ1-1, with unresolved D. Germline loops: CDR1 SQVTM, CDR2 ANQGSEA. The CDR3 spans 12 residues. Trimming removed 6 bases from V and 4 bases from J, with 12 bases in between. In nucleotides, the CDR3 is TGCAGCGTGGGCAGTGATCGCACTGAAGCTTTCTTT. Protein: CSVGSDRTEAFF.

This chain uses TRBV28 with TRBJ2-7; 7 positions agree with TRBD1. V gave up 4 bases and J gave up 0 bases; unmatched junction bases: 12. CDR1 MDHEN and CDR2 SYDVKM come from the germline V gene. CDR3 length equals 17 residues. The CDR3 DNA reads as TGTGCCAGCAGTTCCCCATTCGGCAGGGGGAGCTCCTACGAGCAGTACTTC. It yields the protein CASSSPFGRGSSYEQYF.

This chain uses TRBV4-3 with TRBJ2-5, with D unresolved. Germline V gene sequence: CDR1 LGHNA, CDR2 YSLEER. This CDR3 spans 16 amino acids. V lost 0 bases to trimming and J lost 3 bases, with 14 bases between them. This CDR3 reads CASSQDLKTAKETQYF. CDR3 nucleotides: TGCGCCAGCAGCCAAGACCTTAAAACAGCTAAAGAGACCCAGTACTTC.

In DNA form, the CDR3 reads TGCGCCAGCAGCCAAGATCGGGCAGGGGTGGACATTCAGTACTTC. It translates to CASSQDRAGVDIQYF. The J gene is TRBJ2-4, the V gene TRBV4-1; D is possibly TRBD1 (6 bases). The CDR3 has 15 amino acids. Germline CDR1 MGHRA, CDR2 YSYEKL. V gave up 0 bases and J gave up 8 bases, with 14 bases separating them.

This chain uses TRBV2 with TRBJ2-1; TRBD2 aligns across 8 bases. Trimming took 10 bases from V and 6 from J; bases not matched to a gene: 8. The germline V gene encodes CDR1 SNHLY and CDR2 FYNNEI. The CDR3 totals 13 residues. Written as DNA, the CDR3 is TGTGCCAAACGGGTGGCGGGAGGCAATGAGCAGTTCTTC. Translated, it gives CAKRVAGGNEQFF.